Sequencing of this T cell receptor (beta chain) was carried out in a study of T cells in Graves' hyperthyroidism and ophthalmopathy. Trimming took 4 bases from V and 10 from J, leaving 14 bases between them. The CDR3 has 14 amino acids. CDR1 is MDHEN, CDR2 SYDVKM, per germline. RNA transcripts provided the source from which TCR beta CDR3 regions were amplified. HTBI primers were used for first-round RT-PCR of the TCR CDR3. A single record per CDR3 protein comes from TCRdb applying MiXCR to the multiplex PCR reads. Of about 840,000 distinct CDR3 sequences listed, about two fifths are singletons. Study findings and constraints: Appearing also in blood were most of the thyroid clonotypes expanded above 0.001.

Diagnostic decisions used clinical symptoms, serum thyroxine and TRAb, thyroid ultrasound and orbital computed tomography. The sample holds a few counts of this clonotype. The antigen is undetermined. Sequencing was carried out using blood. The clonotype originates from a man aged 18 to 30 with Graves' hyperthyroidism. The chain has TRBV28 and TRBJ2-6; D unresolved. DNA of the CDR3: TGTGCCAGCAGTTACATCGACGGCCGGAACGTCCTGACTTTC. It translates to CASSYIDGRNVLTF.